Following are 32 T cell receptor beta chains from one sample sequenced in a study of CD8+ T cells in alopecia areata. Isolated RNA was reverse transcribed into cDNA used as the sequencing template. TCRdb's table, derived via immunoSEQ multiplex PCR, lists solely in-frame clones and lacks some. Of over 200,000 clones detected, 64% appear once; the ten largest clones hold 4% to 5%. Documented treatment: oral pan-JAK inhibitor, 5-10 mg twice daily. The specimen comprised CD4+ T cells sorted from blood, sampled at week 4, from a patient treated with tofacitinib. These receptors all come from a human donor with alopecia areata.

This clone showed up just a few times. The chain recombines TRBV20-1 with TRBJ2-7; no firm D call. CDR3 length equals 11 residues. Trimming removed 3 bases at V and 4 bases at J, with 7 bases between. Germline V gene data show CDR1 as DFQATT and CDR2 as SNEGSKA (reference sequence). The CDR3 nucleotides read TGCAGTGCTAGCTCGGGTTACGAGCAGTACTTC. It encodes CSASSGYEQYF.

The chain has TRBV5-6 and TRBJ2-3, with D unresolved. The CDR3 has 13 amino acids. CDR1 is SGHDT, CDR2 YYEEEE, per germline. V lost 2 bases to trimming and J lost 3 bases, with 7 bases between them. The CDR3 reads CASSFLVTDTQYF. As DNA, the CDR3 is TGTGCCAGCAGCTTCCTAGTAACAGATACGCAGTATTTT. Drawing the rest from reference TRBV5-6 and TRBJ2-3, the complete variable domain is DAGVTQSPTHLIKTRGQQVTLRCSPKSGHDTVSWYQQALGQGPQFIFQYYEEEERQRGNFPDRFSGHQFPNYSSELNVNALLLGDSALYLCASSFLVTDTQYFGPGTRLTVL.

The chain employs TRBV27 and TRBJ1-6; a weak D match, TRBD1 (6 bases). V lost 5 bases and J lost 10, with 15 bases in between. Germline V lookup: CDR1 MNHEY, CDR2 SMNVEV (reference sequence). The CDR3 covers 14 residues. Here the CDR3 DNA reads TGTGCCAGCAGTCCCGACAGGTTAGGGTCACCCCTCCACTTT. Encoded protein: CASSPDRLGSPLHF.

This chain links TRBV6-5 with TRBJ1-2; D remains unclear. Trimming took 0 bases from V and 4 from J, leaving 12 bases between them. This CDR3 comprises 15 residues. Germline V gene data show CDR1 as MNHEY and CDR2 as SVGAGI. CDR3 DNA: TGTGCCAGCAGTTACTCTGTCAGCACCCTCTATGGCTACACCTTC. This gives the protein CASSYSVSTLYGYTF.

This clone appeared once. DNA of the CDR3: TGTGCCAGCAGCGCCCAGGGTGGGGAGACCCAGTACTTC. It encodes CASSAQGGETQYF. The V gene is TRBV7-2, the J gene TRBJ2-5; D perhaps matches TRBD1 (5 bases). V was clipped by 5 bases and J by 5 bases, with 12 bases between them. The CDR3 consists of 13 residues. The germline CDR1 and CDR2 sequences are SGHTA and FQGNSA.

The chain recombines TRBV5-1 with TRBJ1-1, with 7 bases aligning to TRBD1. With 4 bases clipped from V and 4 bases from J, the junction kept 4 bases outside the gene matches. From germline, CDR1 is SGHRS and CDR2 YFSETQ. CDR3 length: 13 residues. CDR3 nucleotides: TGCGCCAGCAGCGGGGACAGTTTCACTGAAGCTTTCTTT. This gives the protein CASSGDSFTEAFF.

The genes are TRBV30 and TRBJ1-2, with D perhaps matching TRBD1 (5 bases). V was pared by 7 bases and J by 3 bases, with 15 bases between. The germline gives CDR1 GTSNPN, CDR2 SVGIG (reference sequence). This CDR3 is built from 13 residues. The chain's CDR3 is CASHMGDHYGYTF. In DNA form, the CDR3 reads TGTGCCTCCCACATGGGGGACCACTATGGCTACACCTTC.

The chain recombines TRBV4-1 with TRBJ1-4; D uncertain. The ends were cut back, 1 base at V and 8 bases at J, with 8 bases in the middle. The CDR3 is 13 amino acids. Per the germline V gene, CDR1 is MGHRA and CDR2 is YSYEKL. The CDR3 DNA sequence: TGCGCCAGCAGCCAAGGCCTAGGGGAAAAACTGTTTTTT. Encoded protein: CASSQGLGEKLFF.

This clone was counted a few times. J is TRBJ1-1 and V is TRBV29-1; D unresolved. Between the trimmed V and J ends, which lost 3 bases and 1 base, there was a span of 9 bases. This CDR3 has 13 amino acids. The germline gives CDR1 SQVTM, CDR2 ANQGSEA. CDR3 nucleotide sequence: TGCAGCGTTGAGGTACAAGCGAACACTGAAGCTTTCTTT. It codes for CSVEVQANTEAFF.

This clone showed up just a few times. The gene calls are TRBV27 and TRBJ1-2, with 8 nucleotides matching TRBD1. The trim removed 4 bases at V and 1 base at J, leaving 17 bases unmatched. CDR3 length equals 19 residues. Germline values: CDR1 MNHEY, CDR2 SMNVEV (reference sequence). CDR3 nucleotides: TGTGCCAGCAGTTGGACAGTGAGACAGGGGATCGGCCTTAACTATGGCTACACCTTC. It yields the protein CASSWTVRQGIGLNYGYTF.

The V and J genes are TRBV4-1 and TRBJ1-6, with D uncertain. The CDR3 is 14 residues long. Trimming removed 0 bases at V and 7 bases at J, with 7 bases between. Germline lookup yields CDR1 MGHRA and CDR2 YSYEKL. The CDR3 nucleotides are TGCGCCAGCAGCCAAGATTGGGTAAATTCACCCCTCCACTTT. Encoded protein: CASSQDWVNSPLHF.

The CDR3 loop reads CASSQMEGKGHPKLFF. The CDR3 nucleotides are TGCGCCAGCAGCCAGATGGAAGGGAAAGGGCACCCAAAACTGTTTTTT. The rearrangement uses TRBV4-3 and TRBJ1-4; no firm D call. The CDR3 length is 16 residues. The ends were cut back, 3 bases at V and 10 bases at J, with 21 bases in the middle. In germline, CDR1 is LGHNA, CDR2 YSLEER.

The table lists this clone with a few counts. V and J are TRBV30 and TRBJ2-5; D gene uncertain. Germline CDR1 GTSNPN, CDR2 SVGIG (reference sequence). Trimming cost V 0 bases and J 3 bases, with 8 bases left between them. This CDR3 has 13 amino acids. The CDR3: CAWSVLLKETQYF. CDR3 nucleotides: TGTGCCTGGAGTGTACTACTAAAAGAGACCCAGTACTTC.

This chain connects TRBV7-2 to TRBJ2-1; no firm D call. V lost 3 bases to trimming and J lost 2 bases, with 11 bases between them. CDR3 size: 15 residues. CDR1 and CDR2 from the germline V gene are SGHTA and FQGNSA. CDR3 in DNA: TGTGCCAGCAGCTTTGGGTTGGGTGCCTACAATGAGCAGTTCTTC. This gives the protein CASSFGLGAYNEQFF.

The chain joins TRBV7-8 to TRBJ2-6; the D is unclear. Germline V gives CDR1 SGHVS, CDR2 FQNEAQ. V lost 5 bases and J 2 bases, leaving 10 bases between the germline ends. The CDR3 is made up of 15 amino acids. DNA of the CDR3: TGTGCCAGCAGCGACCCATCCGCTGGGGCCAACGTCCTGACTTTC. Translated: CASSDPSAGANVLTF. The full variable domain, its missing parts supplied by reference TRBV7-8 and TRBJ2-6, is GAGVSQSPRYKVAKRGQDVALRCDPISGHVSLFWYQQALGQGPEFLTYFQNEAQLDKSGLPSDRFFAERPEGSVSTLKIQRTQQEDSAVYLCASSDPSAGANVLTFGAGSRLTVL.

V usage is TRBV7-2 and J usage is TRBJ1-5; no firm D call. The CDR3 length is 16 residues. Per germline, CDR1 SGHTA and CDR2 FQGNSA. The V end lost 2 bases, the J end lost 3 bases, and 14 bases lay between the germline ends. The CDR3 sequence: CASSLNVGFLNQPQHF. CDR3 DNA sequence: TGTGCCAGCAGCTTAAATGTCGGGTTCCTCAATCAGCCCCAGCATTTT.

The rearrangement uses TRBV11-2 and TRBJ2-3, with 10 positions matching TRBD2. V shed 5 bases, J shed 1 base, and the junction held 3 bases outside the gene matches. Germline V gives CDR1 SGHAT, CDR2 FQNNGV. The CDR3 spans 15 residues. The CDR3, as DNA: TGTGCCAGCAGCCCAACTAGCGGGGGCACAGATACGCAGTATTTT. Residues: CASSPTSGGTDTQYF.

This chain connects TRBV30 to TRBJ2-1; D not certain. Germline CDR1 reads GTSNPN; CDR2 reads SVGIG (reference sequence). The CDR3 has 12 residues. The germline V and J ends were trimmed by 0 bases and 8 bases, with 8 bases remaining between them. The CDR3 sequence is CAWSVLGDEQFF. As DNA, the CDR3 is TGTGCCTGGAGTGTACTTGGGGATGAGCAGTTCTTC.

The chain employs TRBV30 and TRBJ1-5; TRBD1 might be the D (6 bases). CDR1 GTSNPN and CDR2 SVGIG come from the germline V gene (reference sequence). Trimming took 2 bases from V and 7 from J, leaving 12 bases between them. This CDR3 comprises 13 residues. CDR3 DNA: TGTGCCTGGAGTTTGCGGAGGGGGCAGCCCCAGCATTTT. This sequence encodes CAWSLRRGQPQHF.

The chain's CDR3 is CASSDLGGANTGELFF. The CDR3 DNA is TGTGCCAGCAGCGATCTTGGGGGCGCCAACACCGGGGAGCTGTTTTTT. The chain recombines TRBV7-8 with TRBJ2-2, with a weak D call TRBD1 (6 bases). CDR3 length: 16 residues. Trimming pared 5 bases from V and 2 bases from J, leaving 15 bases between. Germline lookup yields CDR1 SGHVS and CDR2 FQNEAQ.

The CDR3 DNA follows: TGTGCCAGCAGCTGGGGCTGGGAGACCCAGTACTTC. The encoded protein is CASSWGWETQYF. J is TRBJ2-5 and V is TRBV27; D possibly corresponds to TRBD1 (5 bases). V lost 6 bases and J lost 5, with 10 bases in between. Germline CDR1 MNHEY, CDR2 SMNVEV (reference sequence). This CDR3 contains 12 residues.

CDR3 sequence: CASSVPTGLLSSYNEQFF. In DNA, the CDR3 is TGTGCCAGTAGTGTACCCACGGGACTCCTGAGCTCCTACAATGAGCAGTTCTTC. The chain has TRBV19 and TRBJ2-1, with D perhaps TRBD2 (6 bases). Trimming stripped 5 bases from V and 0 bases from J, with 20 bases between. The CDR3 is 18 amino acids. Germline CDR1 and CDR2: LNHDA and SQIVND (reference sequence).

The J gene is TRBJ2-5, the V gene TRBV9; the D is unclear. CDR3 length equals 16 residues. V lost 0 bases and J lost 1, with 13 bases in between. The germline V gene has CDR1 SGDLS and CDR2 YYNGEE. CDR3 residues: CASSVGPPNFQETQYF. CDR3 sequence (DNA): TGTGCCAGCAGCGTAGGCCCCCCTAACTTCCAAGAGACCCAGTACTTC.

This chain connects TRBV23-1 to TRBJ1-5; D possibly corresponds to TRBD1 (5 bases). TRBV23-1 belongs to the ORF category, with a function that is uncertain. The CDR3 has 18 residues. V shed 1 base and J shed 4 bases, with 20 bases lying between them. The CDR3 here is CASSQLYLVGTKNQPQHF. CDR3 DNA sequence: TGCGCCAGCAGTCAATTATATTTGGTAGGGACGAAGAATCAGCCCCAGCATTTT.

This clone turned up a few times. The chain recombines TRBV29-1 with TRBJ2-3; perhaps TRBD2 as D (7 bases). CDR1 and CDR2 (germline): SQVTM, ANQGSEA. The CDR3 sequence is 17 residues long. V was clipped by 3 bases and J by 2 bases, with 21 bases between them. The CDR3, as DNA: TGCAGCGTTGATTTGGGGTTGGCGGGGGCGCCCACAGATACGCAGTATTTT. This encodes CSVDLGLAGAPTDTQYF.

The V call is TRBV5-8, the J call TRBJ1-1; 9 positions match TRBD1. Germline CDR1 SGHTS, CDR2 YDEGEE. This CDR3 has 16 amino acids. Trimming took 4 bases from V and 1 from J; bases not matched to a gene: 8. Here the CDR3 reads CASSARDRAKNTEAFF. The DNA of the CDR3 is TGTGCCAGCAGCGCGAGGGACAGGGCTAAGAACACTGAAGCTTTCTTT.

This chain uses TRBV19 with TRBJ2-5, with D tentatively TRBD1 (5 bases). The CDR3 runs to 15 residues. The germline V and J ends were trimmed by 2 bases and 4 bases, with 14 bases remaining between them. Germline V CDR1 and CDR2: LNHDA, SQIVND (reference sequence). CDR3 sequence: CASSIRQGFGETQYF. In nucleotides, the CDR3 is TGTGCCAGTAGTATAAGGCAGGGTTTTGGAGAGACCCAGTACTTC.

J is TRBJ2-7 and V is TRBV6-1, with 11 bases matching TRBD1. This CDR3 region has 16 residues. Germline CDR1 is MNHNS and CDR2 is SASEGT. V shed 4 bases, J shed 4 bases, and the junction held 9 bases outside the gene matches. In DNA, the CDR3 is TGTGCCAGCAGTGCTGCCTTAGGACAGGGGGCGTACGAGCAGTACTTC. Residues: CASSAALGQGAYEQYF.

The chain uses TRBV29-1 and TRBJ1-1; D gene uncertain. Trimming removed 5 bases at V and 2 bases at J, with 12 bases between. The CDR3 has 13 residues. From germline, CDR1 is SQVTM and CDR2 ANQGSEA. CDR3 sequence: CSVRAGPNTEAFF. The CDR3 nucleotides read TGCAGCGTTAGGGCAGGCCCCAACACTGAAGCTTTCTTT. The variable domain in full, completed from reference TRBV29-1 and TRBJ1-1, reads SAVISQKPSRDICQRGTSLTIQCQVDSQVTMMFWYRQQPGQSLTLIATANQGSEATYESGFVIDKFPISRPNLTFSTLTVSNMSPEDSSIYLCSVRAGPNTEAFFGQGTRLTVV.

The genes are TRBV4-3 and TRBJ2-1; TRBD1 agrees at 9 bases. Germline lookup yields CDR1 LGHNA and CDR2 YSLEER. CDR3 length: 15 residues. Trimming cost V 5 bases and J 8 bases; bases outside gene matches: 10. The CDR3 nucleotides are TGCGCCAGCAGCTCTCTGGGACAGGGCTATGATGAGCAGTTCTTC. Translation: CASSSLGQGYDEQFF.

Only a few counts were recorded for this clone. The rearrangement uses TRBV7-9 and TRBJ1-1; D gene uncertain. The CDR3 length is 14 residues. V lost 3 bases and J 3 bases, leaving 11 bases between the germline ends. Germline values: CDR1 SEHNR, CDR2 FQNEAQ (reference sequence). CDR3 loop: CASSLVWIHTEAFF. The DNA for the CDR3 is TGTGCCAGCAGCTTGGTTTGGATCCACACTGAAGCTTTCTTT.

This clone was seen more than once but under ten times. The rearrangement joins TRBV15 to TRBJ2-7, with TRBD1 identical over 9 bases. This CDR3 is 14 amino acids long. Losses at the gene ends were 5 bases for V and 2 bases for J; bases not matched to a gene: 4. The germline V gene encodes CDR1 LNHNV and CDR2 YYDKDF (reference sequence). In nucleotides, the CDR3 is TGTGCCACCAGCCCCGGGACAGGGACCTACGAGCAGTACTTC. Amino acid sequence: CATSPGTGTYEQYF. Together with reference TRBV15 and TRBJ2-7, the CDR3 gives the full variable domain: DAMVIQNPRYQVTQFGKPVTLSCSQTLNHNVMYWYQQKSSQAPKLLFHYYDKDFNNEADTPDNFQSRRPNTSFCFLDIRSPGLGDTAMYLCATSPGTGTYEQYFGPGTRLTVT.